The present entry profiles one TCR beta chain with its context. As yet, its antigen is unknown. The data are from a study of cytomegalovirus exposure and HLA in healthy donors. The PCR employed 60 Vbeta primers together with 13 Jbeta primers. In the study's own analysis: The count from a later analysis was about 80 million unique TCR beta chains, about 10 million of them shared. This table comes from immunoSEQ multiplex PCR, and its TCRdb copy is limited to in-frame clones, with some not included. V and J calls and clone size are given by that table; D and trimming were obtained from the DNA. The sample consists of about 73,000 clones, less than 80% of them appearing once. This CDR3 has 13 amino acids. V was clipped by 6 bases and J by 2 bases; unmatched bases: 3. Germline V lookup: CDR1 MNHEY, CDR2 SMNVEV (reference sequence). Study results and limitations: A cluster of highly shared sequence variants was likely a sequencing artifact. By HLA locus, TCR association rates varied in a later analysis, with DRB1 showing the most and HLA-C the fewest.

The sequence was obtained from a woman in her forties or fifties in good health and CMV-seropositive. The chain combines TRBV27 with TRBJ1-1, with TRBD1 matching 7 bases. Sequencing input: PBMCs. DNA for the CDR3: TGTGCCAGCAGCTGGGACAGAAACACTGAAGCTTTCTTT. It yields the protein CASSWDRNTEAFF.